This T cell receptor (beta chain) was sequenced during a study of CD8 T cells in Susac syndrome. Study findings and constraints: Clonal expansion was missing from Susac syndrome CD4+ T cell repertoires.

The germline V and J ends were trimmed by 6 bases and 3 bases, with 12 bases remaining between them. The CDR3 runs to 12 residues. Looked up from germline, CDR1 is DFQATT and CDR2 is SNEGSKA (reference sequence). RNA totalling roughly 0.5 to 1 ug underwent reverse transcription with random hexamers. A multiplex approach, immunoSEQ multiplex PCR, amplified TCR beta CDR3 across 54 Vbeta and 13 Jbeta. Each CDR3 protein is one row after TCRdb ran MiXCR on the immunoSEQ multiplex PCR reads. The sample includes 200,000 to 250,000 distinct CDR3 sequences, 94% of them seen just once. As concerns this clonotype: Its antigen is undetermined.

As judged by recently defined diagnostic criteria, patients with Susac syndrome had definite or probable disease. The TEMRA cells underwent FACS enrichment, while the CD8+ and CD4+ T cells underwent negative isolation. This TCR was recovered from a human donor with Susac syndrome. The chain links TRBV20-1 to TRBJ2-7; D assignment may be TRBD1 or TRBD2 (5 bases each). The sample comprised CD4+ T cells from PBMCs. The CDR3 DNA reads TGCAGTGCCCTGGGACGGAACTACGAGCAGTACTTC. Encoded protein: CSALGRNYEQYF.